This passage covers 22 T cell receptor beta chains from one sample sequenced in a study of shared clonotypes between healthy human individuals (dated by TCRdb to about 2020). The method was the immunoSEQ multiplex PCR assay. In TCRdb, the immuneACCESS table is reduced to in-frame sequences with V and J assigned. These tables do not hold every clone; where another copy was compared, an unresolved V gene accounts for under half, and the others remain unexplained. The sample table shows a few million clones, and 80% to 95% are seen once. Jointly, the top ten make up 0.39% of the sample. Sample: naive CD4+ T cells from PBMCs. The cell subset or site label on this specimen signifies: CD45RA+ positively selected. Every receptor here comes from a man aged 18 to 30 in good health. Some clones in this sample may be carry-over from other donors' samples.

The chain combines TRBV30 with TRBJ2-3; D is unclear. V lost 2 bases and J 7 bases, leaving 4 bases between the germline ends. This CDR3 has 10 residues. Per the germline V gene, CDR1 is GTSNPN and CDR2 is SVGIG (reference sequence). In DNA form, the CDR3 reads TGTGCCTGGAGTTTTAATACGCAGTATTTT. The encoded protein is CAWSFNTQYF.

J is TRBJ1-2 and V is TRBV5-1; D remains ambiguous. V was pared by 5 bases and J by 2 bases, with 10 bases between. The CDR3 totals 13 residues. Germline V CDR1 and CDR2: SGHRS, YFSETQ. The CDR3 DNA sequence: TGCGCCAGCAGTCCTGAGGGAAACTATGGCTACACCTTC. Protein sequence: CASSPEGNYGYTF.

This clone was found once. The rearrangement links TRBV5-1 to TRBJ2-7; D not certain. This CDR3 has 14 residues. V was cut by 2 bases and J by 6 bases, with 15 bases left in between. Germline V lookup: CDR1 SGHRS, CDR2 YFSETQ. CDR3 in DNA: TGCGCCAGCAGCTTCATGGCGGCCAACCCCGAGCAGTACTTC. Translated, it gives CASSFMAANPEQYF.

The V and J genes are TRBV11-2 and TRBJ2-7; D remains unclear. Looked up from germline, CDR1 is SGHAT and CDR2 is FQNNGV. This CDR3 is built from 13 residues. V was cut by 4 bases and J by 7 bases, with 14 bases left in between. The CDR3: CASSSWPAEEQYF. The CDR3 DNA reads TGTGCCAGCAGCTCGTGGCCGGCAGAGGAGCAGTACTTC.

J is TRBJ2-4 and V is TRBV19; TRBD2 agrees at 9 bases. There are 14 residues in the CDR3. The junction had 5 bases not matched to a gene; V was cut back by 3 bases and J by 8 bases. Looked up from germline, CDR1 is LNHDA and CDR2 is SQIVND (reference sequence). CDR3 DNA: TGTGCCAGTAGTATTCAGTCTAGCGGGGACATTCAGTACTTC. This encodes CASSIQSSGDIQYF.

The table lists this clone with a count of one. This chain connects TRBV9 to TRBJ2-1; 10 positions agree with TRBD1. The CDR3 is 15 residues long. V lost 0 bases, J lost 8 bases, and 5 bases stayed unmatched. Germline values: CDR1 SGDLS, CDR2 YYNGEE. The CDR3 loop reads CASSVGTGGFYEQFF. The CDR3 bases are TGTGCCAGCAGCGTAGGGACAGGGGGTTTCTATGAGCAGTTCTTC.

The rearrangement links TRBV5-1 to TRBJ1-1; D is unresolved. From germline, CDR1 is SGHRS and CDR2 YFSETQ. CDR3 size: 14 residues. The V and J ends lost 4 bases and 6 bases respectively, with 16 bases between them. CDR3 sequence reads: CASSPPLAGAEAFF. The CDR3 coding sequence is TGCGCCAGCAGCCCCCCGTTGGCCGGCGCTGAAGCTTTCTTT.

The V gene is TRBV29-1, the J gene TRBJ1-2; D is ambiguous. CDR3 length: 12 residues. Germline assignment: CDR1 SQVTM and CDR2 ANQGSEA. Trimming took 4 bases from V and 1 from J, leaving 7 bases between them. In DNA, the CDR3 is TGCAGCGTTGTACAGCTTAACTATGGCTACACCTTC. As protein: CSVVQLNYGYTF.

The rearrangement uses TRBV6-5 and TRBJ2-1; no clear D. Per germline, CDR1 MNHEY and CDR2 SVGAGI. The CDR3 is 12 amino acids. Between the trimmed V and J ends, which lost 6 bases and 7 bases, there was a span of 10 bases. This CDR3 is CASSITKNEQFF. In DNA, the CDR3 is TGTGCCAGCAGCATAACAAAAAATGAGCAGTTCTTC.

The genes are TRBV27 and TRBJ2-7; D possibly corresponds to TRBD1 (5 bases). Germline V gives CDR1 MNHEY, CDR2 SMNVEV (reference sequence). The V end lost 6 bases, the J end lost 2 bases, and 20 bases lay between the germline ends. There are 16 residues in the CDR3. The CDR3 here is CASRPRQGRVPYEQYF. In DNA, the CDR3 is TGTGCCAGCAGACCGCGGCAGGGCAGGGTACCCTACGAGCAGTACTTC.

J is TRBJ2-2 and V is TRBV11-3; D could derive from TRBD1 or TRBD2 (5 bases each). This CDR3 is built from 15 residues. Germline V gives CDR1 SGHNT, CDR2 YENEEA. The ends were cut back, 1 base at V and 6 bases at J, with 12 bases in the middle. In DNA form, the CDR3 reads TGTGCCAGCAGCTTAGGGGGCCCGGAGGCCGGGGAGCTGTTTTTT. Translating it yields CASSLGGPEAGELFF.

DNA for the CDR3: TGCGCCAGCAGCCAAGGGACTGCCGCGAACACCGGGGAGCTGTTTTTT. Translating gives CASSQGTAANTGELFF. The V call is TRBV4-1, the J call TRBJ2-2; perhaps TRBD2 as D (5 bases). Per germline, CDR1 MGHRA and CDR2 YSYEKL. This CDR3 region has 16 residues. The V and J ends lost 1 base and 0 bases respectively, with 9 bases between them.

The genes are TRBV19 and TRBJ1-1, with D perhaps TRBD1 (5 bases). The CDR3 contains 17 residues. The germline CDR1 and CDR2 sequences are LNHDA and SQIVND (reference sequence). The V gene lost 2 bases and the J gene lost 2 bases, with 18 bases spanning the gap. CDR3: CASSIWKEKGINTEAFF. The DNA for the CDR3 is TGTGCCAGTAGTATATGGAAAGAAAAGGGGATCAACACTGAAGCTTTCTTT.

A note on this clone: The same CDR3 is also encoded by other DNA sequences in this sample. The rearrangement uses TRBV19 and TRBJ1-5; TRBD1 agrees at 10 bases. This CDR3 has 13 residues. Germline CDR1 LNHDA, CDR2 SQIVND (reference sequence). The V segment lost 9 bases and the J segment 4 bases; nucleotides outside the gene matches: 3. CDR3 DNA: TGTGCCAGCCGGGACAGGGGAAATCAGCCCCAGCATTTT. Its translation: CASRDRGNQPQHF.

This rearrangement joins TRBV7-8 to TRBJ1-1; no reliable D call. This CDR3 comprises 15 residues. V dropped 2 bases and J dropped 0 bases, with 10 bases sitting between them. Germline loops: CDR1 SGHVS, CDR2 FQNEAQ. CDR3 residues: CASSLFFTVNTEAFF. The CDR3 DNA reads TGTGCCAGCAGCTTATTTTTCACTGTGAACACTGAAGCTTTCTTT.

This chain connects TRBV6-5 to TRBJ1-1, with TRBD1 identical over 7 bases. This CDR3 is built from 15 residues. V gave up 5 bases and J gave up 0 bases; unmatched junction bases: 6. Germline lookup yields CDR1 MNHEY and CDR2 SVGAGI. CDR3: CASSRAGGLNTEAFF. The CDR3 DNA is TGTGCCAGCAGTCGGGCAGGGGGTTTGAACACTGAAGCTTTCTTT.

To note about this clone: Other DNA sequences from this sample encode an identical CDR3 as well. CDR3 sequence: CASSLWGGEQYF. CDR3 DNA sequence: TGTGCCAGCAGTTTATGGGGCGGCGAGCAGTACTTC. The chain links TRBV28 to TRBJ2-7; D call uncertain. CDR1 and CDR2 from the germline V gene are MDHEN and SYDVKM. This CDR3 comprises 12 residues. V shed 0 bases and J shed 6 bases, with 6 bases lying between them.

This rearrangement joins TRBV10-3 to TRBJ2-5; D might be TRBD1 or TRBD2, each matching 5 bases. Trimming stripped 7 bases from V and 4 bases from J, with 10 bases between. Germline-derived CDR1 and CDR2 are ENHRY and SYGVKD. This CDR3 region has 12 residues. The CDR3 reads CAITGDGETQYF. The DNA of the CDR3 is TGTGCCATCACTGGGGACGGAGAGACCCAGTACTTC.

The CDR3 bases are TGTGCCAGCAGCTGCGAGGTGAAGGCTTACGGATCCCCAGGAGAGCAGTACTTC. It is translated as CASSCEVKAYGSPGEQYF. This chain joins TRBV21-1 and TRBJ2-7. TRBV21-1 is a pseudogene locus. CDR3 length equals 18 residues.

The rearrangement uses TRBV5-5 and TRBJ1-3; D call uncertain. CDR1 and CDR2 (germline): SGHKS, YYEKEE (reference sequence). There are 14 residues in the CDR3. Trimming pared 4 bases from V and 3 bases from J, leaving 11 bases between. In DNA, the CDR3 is TGTGCCAGCAGCATAGGGATGAGTGGAAACACCATATATTTT. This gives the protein CASSIGMSGNTIYF.

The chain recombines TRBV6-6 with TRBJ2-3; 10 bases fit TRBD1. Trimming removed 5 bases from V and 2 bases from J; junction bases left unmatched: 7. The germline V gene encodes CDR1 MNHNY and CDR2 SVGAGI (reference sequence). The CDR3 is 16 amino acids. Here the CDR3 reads CASSPGTGEITDTQYF. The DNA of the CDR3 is TGTGCCAGCAGTCCCGGGACAGGGGAGATCACAGATACGCAGTATTTT.

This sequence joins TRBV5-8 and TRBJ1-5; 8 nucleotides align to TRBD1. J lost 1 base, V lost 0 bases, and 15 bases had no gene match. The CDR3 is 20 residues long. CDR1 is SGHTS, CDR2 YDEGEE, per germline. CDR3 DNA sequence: TGTGCCAGCAGCTTGGTCTACAGGGGGAAGAATAGACGGAGCAATCAGCCCCAGCATTTT. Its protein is CASSLVYRGKNRRSNQPQHF.